The 15 T cell receptor beta chains given below trace back to one sample, sequenced in a study of control samples from healthy donors and cancer patients (dated by TCRdb to about 2020). Libraries were constructed by the immunoSEQ multiplex PCR assay. The table comes from immuneACCESS by way of TCRdb, which keeps in-frame sequences with V and J called. Part of the clones is missing from these tables; in studies checked, under half for an unresolved V gene and the rest for unknown reasons. Recorded for this sample are around 100,000 clones; roughly 89% of them occurred a single time. The ten most abundant clones make up about 7.8% of the sample. Sequenced input: blood. The origin of the receptors is a man aged 25 to 40 in good health.

This chain connects TRBV5-6 to TRBJ2-6; TRBD1 agrees at 7 bases. Germline values: CDR1 SGHDT, CDR2 YYEEEE. This CDR3 contains 16 residues. The V segment lost 5 bases and the J segment 1 base; nucleotides outside the gene matches: 6. CDR3 coding DNA: TGTGCCAGCAGACGCACAGGGGCGTCTGGGGCCAACGTCCTGACTTTC. Amino acid sequence: CASRRTGASGANVLTF.

The V and J genes are TRBV20-1 and TRBJ1-5; D unclear. The V end was cut by 3 bases, the J end by 7 bases, with 13 bases between. Germline CDR1 is DFQATT and CDR2 is SNEGSKA (reference sequence). The CDR3 loop spans 13 amino acids. The DNA for the CDR3 is TGCAGTGCTAGTGCCGGCGAGGGACAGCCCCAGCATTTT. As protein: CSASAGEGQPQHF.

This clone was counted a few times. The chain couples TRBV27 to TRBJ1-2, with 8 bases matching TRBD1. V lost 5 bases, J lost 7 bases, and 9 bases stayed unmatched. Germline V gene data show CDR1 as MNHEY and CDR2 as SMNVEV (reference sequence). This CDR3 spans 14 amino acids. The CDR3 DNA follows: TGTGCCAGCAGTCCCCGGCAGGGGGCGAGTGGCTACACCTTC. Its protein is CASSPRQGASGYTF.

The chain couples TRBV13 to TRBJ1-1; 9 bases are a match to TRBD1. Germline CDR1 and CDR2: PRHDT and FYEKMQ (reference sequence). V gave up 1 base and J gave up 5 bases; unmatched junction bases: 11. The CDR3 is 17 amino acids. The CDR3 loop is CASSLVAGQGWRTEAFF. The CDR3 DNA sequence: TGTGCCAGCAGCTTAGTGGCGGGACAGGGTTGGAGGACTGAAGCTTTCTTT. Variable domain in full (rest from reference TRBV13 and TRBJ1-1): AAGVIQSPRHLIKEKRETATLKCYPIPRHDTVYWYQQGPGQDPQFLISFYEKMQSDKGSIPDRFSAQQFSDYHSELNMSSLELGDSALYFCASSLVAGQGWRTEAFFGQGTRLTVV.

The chain uses TRBV30 and TRBJ2-7, with TRBD1 matching 10 bases. Germline V gives CDR1 GTSNPN, CDR2 SVGIG (reference sequence). The CDR3 is 16 amino acids. After removal of 1 base from V and 5 bases from J, the junction contained 11 bases not matched to a gene. CDR3 coding DNA: TGTGCCTGGAGTGCTCCGAAGGGACAGGGGAGAAACGAGCAGTACTTC. This translates into CAWSAPKGQGRNEQYF.

The rearrangement uses TRBV2 and TRBJ2-2; D uncertain. This CDR3 is 14 amino acids long. The V end was cut by 3 bases, the J end by 7 bases, with 12 bases between. In germline, CDR1 is SNHLY, CDR2 FYNNEI. CDR3: CASSEFRVSGELFF. CDR3 sequence (DNA): TGTGCCAGCAGTGAGTTTCGCGTCAGCGGGGAGCTGTTTTTT.

V and J are TRBV10-3 and TRBJ1-2, with TRBD1 matching over 7 bases. V lost 6 bases and J lost 8; bases outside the gene matches: 15. CDR1 is ENHRY and CDR2 is SYGVKD in the germline V gene. The CDR3 extends over 15 amino acids. CDR3 nucleotides: TGTGCCATCAGCGCCGGGACAGCGTCAAGGAGCGGCTACACCTTC. Protein: CAISAGTASRSGYTF.

In the case of this clone: This sample includes further DNA sequences coding for the same CDR3. The genes are TRBV9 and TRBJ2-6, with 11 bases matching TRBD2. This CDR3 spans 18 amino acids. V lost 3 bases, J lost 3 bases, and 8 bases stayed unmatched. Germline values: CDR1 SGDLS, CDR2 YYNGEE. The CDR3 loop is CASSAGSGGAGGANVLTF. DNA for the CDR3: TGTGCCAGCAGCGCAGGTAGCGGGGGGGCTGGTGGGGCCAACGTCCTGACTTTC.

The gene calls are TRBV28 and TRBJ2-1; 13 nucleotides match TRBD2. Looked up from germline, CDR1 is MDHEN and CDR2 is SYDVKM. The CDR3 contains 16 residues. V lost 5 bases and J lost 8; bases outside the gene matches: 9. The CDR3 bases are TGTGCCAGCAGTAGGGGCGGACTAGCGGGAGTCGATGAGCAGTTCTTC. Translation gives CASSRGGLAGVDEQFF. Variable domain in full (rest from reference TRBV28 and TRBJ2-1): DVKVTQSSRYLVKRTGEKVFLECVQDMDHENMFWYRQDPGLGLRLIYFSYDVKMKEKGDIPEGYSVSREKKERFSLILESASTNQTSMYLCASSRGGLAGVDEQFFGPGTRLTVL.

This clone was seen only once. The CDR3 loop is CASSLGVVGNYGYTF. The CDR3 nucleotides are TGTGCCAGCAGTTTAGGTGTTGTAGGGAACTATGGCTACACCTTC. The genes are TRBV28 and TRBJ1-2; D is undetermined. With 2 bases removed from V and 2 bases from J, the gap between germline ends came to 12 bases. The CDR3 contains 15 residues. The germline V gene encodes CDR1 MDHEN and CDR2 SYDVKM.

The rearrangement links TRBV18 to TRBJ1-4; 9 bases map to TRBD1. The CDR3 is 16 residues long. Germline V lookup: CDR1 KGHSH, CDR2 LQKENI. J was trimmed by 14 bases and V by 3 bases; bases with no gene match: 16. CDR3 amino acids: CASSPIPVTGGLRLFF. In DNA, the CDR3 is TGTGCCAGCTCACCTATCCCTGTGACAGGGGGGTTGCGGCTGTTTTTT. The complete variable domain, with remaining parts taken from reference TRBV18 and TRBJ1-4, reads NAGVMQNPRHLVRRRGQEARLRCSPMKGHSHVYWYRQLPEEGLKFMVYLQKENIIDESGMPKERFSAEFPKEGPSILRIQQVVRGDSAAYFCASSPIPVTGGLRLFFGSGTQLSVL.

This chain uses TRBV5-1 with TRBJ1-1; 7 nucleotides line up with TRBD1. CDR3 length equals 12 residues. In germline, CDR1 is SGHRS, CDR2 YFSETQ. V shed 7 bases and J 7 bases; nucleotides not matched to a gene: 7. This CDR3 reads CASSWGDSEAFF. For the CDR3, the DNA is TGCGCCAGCTCCTGGGGGGACAGTGAAGCTTTCTTT.

This chain uses TRBV6-5 with TRBJ2-3; D gene unclear. CDR1 MNHEY and CDR2 SVGAGI come from the germline V gene. Trimming left V 0 bases short and J 6 bases short, with 7 bases between. The CDR3 covers 13 residues. CDR3 DNA: TGTGCCAGCAGTTACTCGAGAAAGGATACGCAGTATTTT. Residues: CASSYSRKDTQYF.

This clone showed up just once. The chain carries TRBV12-3 or TRBV12-4 and TRBJ1-5; D gene unclear. The CDR3 sequence is 12 residues long. Trimming cost V 5 bases and J 9 bases, with 11 bases left between them. CDR3 bases: TGTGCCAGCAGTCCCTCTGTGAGGCCCCAGCATTTT. It specifies CASSPSVRPQHF.

The rearrangement joins TRBV6-1 to TRBJ2-5, with D perhaps being TRBD1 or TRBD2 (6 bases each). V lost 0 bases and J 5 bases, leaving 13 bases between the germline ends. The CDR3 has 15 amino acids. The V gene's germline CDR1 is MNHNS and CDR2 SASEGT. CDR3 residues: CASSEAGGMGETQYF. The DNA of the CDR3 is TGTGCCAGCAGTGAAGCGGGGGGCATGGGCGAGACCCAGTACTTC.